This T cell receptor (beta chain) was obtained from a study of response to subunit inactivated influenza vaccine. Study outcomes and limitations: There was a suggestion from the authors that each seasonal influenza vaccination recruits few new T cells.

V was pared by 10 bases and J by 2 bases, with 20 bases of the junction left unmatched. The CDR3 sequence is 19 residues long. Germline V gene lookup returns CDR1 ENHRY and CDR2 SYGVKD. MiXCR, run by TCRdb on the RT-PCR reads, gives a single entry per CDR3 protein. The table has about 780,000 distinct CDR3 sequences, less than 20% seen once. A word on this clonotype: Its target is not known.

The sequence was collected from a man aged 45-65 years who received an inactivated influenza vaccine. V is TRBV10-3 and J is TRBJ2-1; 10 nucleotides match TRBD2. The sample here was PBMCs from blood, taken roughly 5 days after vaccination. CDR3 nucleotide sequence: TGTGCCACGGGCCGGTTGGGGACTAGCGCGTCGATTACCTACAATGAGCAGTTCTTC. Translating gives CATGRLGTSASITYNEQFF.